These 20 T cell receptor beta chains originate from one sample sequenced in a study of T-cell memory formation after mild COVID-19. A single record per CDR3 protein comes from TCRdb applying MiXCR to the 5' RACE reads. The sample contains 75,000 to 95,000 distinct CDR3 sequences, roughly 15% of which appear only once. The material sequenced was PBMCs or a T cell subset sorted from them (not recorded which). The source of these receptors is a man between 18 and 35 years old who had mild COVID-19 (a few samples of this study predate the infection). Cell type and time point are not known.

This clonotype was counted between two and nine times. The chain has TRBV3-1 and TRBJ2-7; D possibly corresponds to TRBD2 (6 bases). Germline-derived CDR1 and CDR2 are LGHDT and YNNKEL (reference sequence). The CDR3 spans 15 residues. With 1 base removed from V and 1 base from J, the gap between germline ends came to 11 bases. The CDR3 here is CASSQGDFGSYEQYF. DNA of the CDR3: TGTGCCAGCAGCCAAGGGGACTTTGGTTCCTACGAGCAGTACTTC.

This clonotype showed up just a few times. Written as DNA, the CDR3 is TGCAGCGTTGAACCCAGAGGGTACCAAGAGACCCAGTACTTC. Translating gives CSVEPRGYQETQYF. The V call is TRBV29-1, the J call TRBJ2-5, with a possible D match to TRBD2 (5 bases). The CDR3 covers 14 residues. Germline V gene sequence: CDR1 SQVTM, CDR2 ANQGSEA. Trimming cost V 2 bases and J 0 bases, with 10 bases left between them.

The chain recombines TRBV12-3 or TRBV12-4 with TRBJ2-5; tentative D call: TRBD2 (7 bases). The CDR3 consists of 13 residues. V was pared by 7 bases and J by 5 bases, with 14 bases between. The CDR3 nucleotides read TGTGCCAGCATCCGGGGAGGGGGGGAGACCCAGTACTTC. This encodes CASIRGGGETQYF.

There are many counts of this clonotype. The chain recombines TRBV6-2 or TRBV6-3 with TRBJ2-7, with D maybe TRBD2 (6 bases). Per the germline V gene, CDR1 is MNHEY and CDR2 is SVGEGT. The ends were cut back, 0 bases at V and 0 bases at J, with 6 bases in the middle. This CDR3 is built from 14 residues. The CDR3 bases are TGTGCCAGCAGTTACTCGACTAGCTCCTACGAGCAGTACGTC. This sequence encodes CASSYSTSSYEQYV.

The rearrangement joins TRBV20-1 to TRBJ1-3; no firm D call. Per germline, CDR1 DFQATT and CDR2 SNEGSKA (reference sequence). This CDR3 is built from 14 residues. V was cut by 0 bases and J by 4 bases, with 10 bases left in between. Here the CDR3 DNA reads TGCAGTGCTAGAGATGTTGAGGCGGGAAACACCATATATTTT. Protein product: CSARDVEAGNTIYF.

As DNA, the CDR3 is TGTGCCAGCAGCTCCCCCGGGACAGGACCCTACAATGAGCAGTTCTTC. It specifies CASSSPGTGPYNEQFF. The rearrangement uses TRBV12-3 or TRBV12-4 and TRBJ2-1, with 8 bases that match TRBD1. Germline trimming cut 6 bases from V and 2 bases from J; bases unmatched to any gene: 9. This CDR3 is 16 amino acids long.

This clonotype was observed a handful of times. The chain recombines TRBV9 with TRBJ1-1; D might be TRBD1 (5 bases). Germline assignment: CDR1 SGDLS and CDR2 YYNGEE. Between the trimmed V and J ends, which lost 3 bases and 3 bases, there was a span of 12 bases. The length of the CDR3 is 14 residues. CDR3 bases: TGTGCCAGCAGCGCAGGGTATCTCCACACTGAAGCTTTCTTT. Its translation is CASSAGYLHTEAFF.

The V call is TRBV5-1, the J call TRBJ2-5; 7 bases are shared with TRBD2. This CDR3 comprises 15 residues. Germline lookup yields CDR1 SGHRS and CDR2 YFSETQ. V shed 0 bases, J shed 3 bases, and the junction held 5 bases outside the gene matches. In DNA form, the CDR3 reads TGCGCCAGCAGCTTGGCGGTAGGGAGGGAAGAGACCCAGTACTTC. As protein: CASSLAVGREETQYF.

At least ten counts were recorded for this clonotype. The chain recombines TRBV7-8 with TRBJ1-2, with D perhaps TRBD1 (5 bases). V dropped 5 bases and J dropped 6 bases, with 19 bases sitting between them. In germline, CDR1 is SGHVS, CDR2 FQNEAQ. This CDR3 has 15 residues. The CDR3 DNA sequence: TGTGCCAGCAGCCTCCGGACATCGGCTTCCGATGGCTACACCTTC. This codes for CASSLRTSASDGYTF.

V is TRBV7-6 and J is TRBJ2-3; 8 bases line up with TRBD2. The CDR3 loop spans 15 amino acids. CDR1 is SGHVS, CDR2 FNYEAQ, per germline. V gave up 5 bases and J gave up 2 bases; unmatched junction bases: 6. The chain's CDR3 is CASSRAAGDTDTQYF. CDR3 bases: TGTGCCAGCAGCCGGGCAGCGGGAGACACAGATACGCAGTATTTT.

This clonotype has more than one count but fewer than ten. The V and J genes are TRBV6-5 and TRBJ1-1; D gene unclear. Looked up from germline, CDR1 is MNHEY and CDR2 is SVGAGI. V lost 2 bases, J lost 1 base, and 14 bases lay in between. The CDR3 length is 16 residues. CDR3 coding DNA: TGTGCCAGCAGTTACATGCAAGTCAAGGGGAACACTGAAGCTTTCTTT. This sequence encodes CASSYMQVKGNTEAFF.

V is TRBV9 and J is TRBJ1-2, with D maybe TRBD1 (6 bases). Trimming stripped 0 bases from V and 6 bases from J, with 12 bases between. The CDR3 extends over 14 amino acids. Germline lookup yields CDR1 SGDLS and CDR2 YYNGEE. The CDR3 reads CASSVGHRADGYTF. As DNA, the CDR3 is TGTGCCAGCAGCGTAGGGCACAGGGCGGATGGCTACACCTTC.

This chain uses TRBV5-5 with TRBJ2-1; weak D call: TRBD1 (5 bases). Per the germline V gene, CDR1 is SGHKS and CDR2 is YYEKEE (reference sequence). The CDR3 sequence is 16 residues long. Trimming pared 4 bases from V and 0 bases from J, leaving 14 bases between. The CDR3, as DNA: TGTGCCAGCAGCGATACCGCAGGGCCCTCCTACAATGAGCAGTTCTTC. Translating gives CASSDTAGPSYNEQFF.

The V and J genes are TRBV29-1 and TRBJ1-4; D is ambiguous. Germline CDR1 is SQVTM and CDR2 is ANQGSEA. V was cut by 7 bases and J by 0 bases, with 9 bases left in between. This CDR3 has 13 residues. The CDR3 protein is CSAILATNEKLFF. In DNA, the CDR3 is TGCAGCGCTATTCTTGCAACTAATGAAAAACTGTTTTTT. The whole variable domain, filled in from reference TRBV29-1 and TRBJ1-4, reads SAVISQKPSRDICQRGTSLTIQCQVDSQVTMMFWYRQQPGQSLTLIATANQGSEATYESGFVIDKFPISRPNLTFSTLTVSNMSPEDSSIYLCSAILATNEKLFFGSGTQLSVL.

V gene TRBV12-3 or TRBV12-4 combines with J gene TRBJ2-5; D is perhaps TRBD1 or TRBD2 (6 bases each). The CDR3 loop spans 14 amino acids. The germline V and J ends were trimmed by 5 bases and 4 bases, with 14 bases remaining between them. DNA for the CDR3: TGTGCCAGCAGTCTGATCGGGGGCGGAGAGACCCAGTACTTC. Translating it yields CASSLIGGGETQYF.

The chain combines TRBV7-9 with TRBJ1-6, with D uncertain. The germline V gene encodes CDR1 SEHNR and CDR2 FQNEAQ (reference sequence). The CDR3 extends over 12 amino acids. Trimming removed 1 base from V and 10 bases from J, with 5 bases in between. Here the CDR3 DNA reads TGTGCCAGCAGCTTAGATAGCTCACCCCTCCACTTT. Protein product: CASSLDSSPLHF.

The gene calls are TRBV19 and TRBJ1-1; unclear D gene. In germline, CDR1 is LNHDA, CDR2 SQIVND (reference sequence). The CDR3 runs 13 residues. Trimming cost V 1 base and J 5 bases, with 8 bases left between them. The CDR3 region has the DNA TGTGCCAGTAGTATAGGAGGGCTGACTGAAGCTTTCTTT. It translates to CASSIGGLTEAFF.

The CDR3 DNA sequence: TGTGCCAGCAGCTTTTTCGTGTCAGATACGCAGTATTTT. Residues: CASSFFVSDTQYF. This chain links TRBV11-2 with TRBJ2-3; D call uncertain. This CDR3 region has 13 residues. V was cut by 3 bases and J by 4 bases, with 8 bases left in between. The germline V gene encodes CDR1 SGHAT and CDR2 FQNNGV. Together with reference TRBV11-2 and TRBJ2-3, the CDR3 gives the full variable domain: EAGVAQSPRYKIIEKRQSVAFWCNPISGHATLYWYQQILGQGPKLLIQFQNNGVVDDSQLPKDRFSAERLKGVDSTLKIQPAKLEDSAVYLCASSFFVSDTQYFGPGTRLTVL.

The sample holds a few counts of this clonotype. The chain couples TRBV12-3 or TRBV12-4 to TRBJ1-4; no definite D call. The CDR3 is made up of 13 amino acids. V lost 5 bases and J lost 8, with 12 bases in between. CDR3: CASSPSAAEKLFF. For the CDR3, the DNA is TGTGCCAGCAGTCCCTCCGCCGCCGAAAAACTGTTTTTT.

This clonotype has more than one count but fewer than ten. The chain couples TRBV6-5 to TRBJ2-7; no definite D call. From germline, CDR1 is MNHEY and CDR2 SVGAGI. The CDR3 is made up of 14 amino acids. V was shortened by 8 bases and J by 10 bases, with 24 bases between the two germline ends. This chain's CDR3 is CASGPTGPSTRQYF. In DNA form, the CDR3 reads TGTGCCAGCGGCCCTACGGGTCCCTCTACTCGACAGTACTTC.